The next 8 T cell receptor beta chains were all read from a single sample in a study of T cells after somatic rescue of genetic block. TCRdb keeps only in-frame clones here, not all; method: immunoSEQ multiplex PCR. The sample includes 110,000 or so clones, approximately 90% of them seen just once. Sequencing was carried out using peripheral blood mononuclear cells (PBMCs). The receptors were sampled from a woman between 18 and 30 years old.

V usage is TRBV29-1 and J usage is TRBJ1-1, with a possible D match to TRBD1 (6 bases). Deletions cut 5 bases from V and 9 bases from J, with 13 bases between. This CDR3 comprises 11 residues. Germline loops: CDR1 SQVTM, CDR2 ANQGSEA. The CDR3 nucleotides read TGCAGCGTTACCCGGGACACAAAAGCTTTCTTT. Protein product: CSVTRDTKAFF.

The rearrangement joins TRBV19 to TRBJ1-2; D might be TRBD1 (5 bases). V was clipped by 7 bases and J by 7 bases, with 16 bases between them. Germline CDR1 reads LNHDA; CDR2 reads SQIVND (reference sequence). This CDR3 spans 13 amino acids. The CDR3 coding sequence is TGTGCCAGTACCTGGGGCAGCATAGCTGGCTACACCTTC. Translation gives CASTWGSIAGYTF. Based on the CDR3 plus reference TRBV19 and TRBJ1-2, the full variable domain is DGGITQSPKYLFRKEGQNVTLSCEQNLNHDAMYWYRQDPGQGLRLIYYSQIVNDFQKGDIAEGYSVSREKKESFPLTVTSAQKNPTAFYLCASTWGSIAGYTFGSGTRLTVV.

This rearrangement joins TRBV30 to TRBJ1-2; D not certain. Germline lookup yields CDR1 GTSNPN and CDR2 SVGIG (reference sequence). This CDR3 has 14 amino acids. Trimming took off 0 bases at V and 8 bases at J, with 16 bases between the two ends. CDR3 in DNA: TGTGCCTGGAGTGTACTGGAAGCGAAGGGCGGCTACACCTTC. It translates to CAWSVLEAKGGYTF.

The V gene is TRBV7-9, the J gene TRBJ1-1, with 7 bases lining up with TRBD1. Germline V gives CDR1 SEHNR, CDR2 FQNEAQ (reference sequence). Trimming took 4 bases from V and 4 from J; bases not matched to a gene: 6. The CDR3 is made up of 14 amino acids. CDR3 DNA sequence: TGTGCCAGCAGCTCTCCGACAGGGCGCACTGAAGCTTTCTTT. Its protein is CASSSPTGRTEAFF.

This sequence joins TRBV4-2 and TRBJ1-1, with D uncertain. The V gene lost 1 base and the J gene lost 4 bases, with 13 bases spanning the gap. Germline V gene data show CDR1 as LGHNA and CDR2 as YNFKEQ. The CDR3 is made up of 15 amino acids. The CDR3 spells CASSQAWGVGTEAFF. The CDR3 nucleotides are TGTGCCAGCAGCCAAGCGTGGGGTGTGGGCACTGAAGCTTTCTTT.

The gene calls are TRBV5-6 and TRBJ2-2, with D possibly being TRBD1 or TRBD2 (5 bases each). The V gene's germline CDR1 is SGHDT and CDR2 YYEEEE. Deletions cut 4 bases from V and 5 bases from J, with 12 bases between. This CDR3 spans 14 amino acids. As DNA, the CDR3 is TGTGCCAGCAGCCCGGGTGAGGGGACCGGGGAGCTGTTTTTT. Residues: CASSPGEGTGELFF.

The chain links TRBV20-1 to TRBJ2-7; D not certain. The ends were cut back, 5 bases at V and 5 bases at J, with 7 bases in the middle. There are 10 residues in the CDR3. The germline gives CDR1 DFQATT, CDR2 SNEGSKA (reference sequence). CDR3 sequence reads: CSALRHEQYF. Here the CDR3 DNA reads TGCAGTGCTCTCCGCCACGAGCAGTACTTC.

V gene TRBV5-1 combines with J gene TRBJ1-2, with a weak D call TRBD1 (5 bases). This CDR3 is built from 15 residues. Germline V CDR1 and CDR2: SGHRS, YFSETQ. Between the trimmed V and J ends, which lost 0 bases and 4 bases, there was a span of 13 bases. The CDR3 loop is CASSLGAGRAYGYTF. The CDR3 DNA follows: TGCGCCAGCAGCTTGGGGGCAGGGCGCGCCTATGGCTACACCTTC.